This entry concerns a single T cell receptor (beta chain). The data derive from a study of blood T cell repertoires in COVID-19. The length of the CDR3 is 14 residues. Per germline, CDR1 MNHEY and CDR2 SMNVEV (reference sequence). V shed 6 bases and J 6 bases; nucleotides not matched to a gene: 10. In the study's own analysis: Reference gene primer amplification in the assay estimated nucleated cell counts. Repertoires were generated with immunoSEQ multiplex PCR, while TCRdb's copy carries only in-frame clones and drops some. That table supplies the V and J calls and clone size; D and trimming were determined from the DNA. The table lists roughly 190,000 clones, about 88% of them singletons.

The source of this sequence is a woman older than 75 in a cohort sampled during active or convalescent COVID-19. Sequenced input: peripheral blood. The chain has TRBV27 and TRBJ2-7; 8 bases fit TRBD1. In DNA, the CDR3 is TGTGCCAGCAGCTATGCCAGGGGGCCCTCCGAGCAGTACTTC. Amino acids: CASSYARGPSEQYF.